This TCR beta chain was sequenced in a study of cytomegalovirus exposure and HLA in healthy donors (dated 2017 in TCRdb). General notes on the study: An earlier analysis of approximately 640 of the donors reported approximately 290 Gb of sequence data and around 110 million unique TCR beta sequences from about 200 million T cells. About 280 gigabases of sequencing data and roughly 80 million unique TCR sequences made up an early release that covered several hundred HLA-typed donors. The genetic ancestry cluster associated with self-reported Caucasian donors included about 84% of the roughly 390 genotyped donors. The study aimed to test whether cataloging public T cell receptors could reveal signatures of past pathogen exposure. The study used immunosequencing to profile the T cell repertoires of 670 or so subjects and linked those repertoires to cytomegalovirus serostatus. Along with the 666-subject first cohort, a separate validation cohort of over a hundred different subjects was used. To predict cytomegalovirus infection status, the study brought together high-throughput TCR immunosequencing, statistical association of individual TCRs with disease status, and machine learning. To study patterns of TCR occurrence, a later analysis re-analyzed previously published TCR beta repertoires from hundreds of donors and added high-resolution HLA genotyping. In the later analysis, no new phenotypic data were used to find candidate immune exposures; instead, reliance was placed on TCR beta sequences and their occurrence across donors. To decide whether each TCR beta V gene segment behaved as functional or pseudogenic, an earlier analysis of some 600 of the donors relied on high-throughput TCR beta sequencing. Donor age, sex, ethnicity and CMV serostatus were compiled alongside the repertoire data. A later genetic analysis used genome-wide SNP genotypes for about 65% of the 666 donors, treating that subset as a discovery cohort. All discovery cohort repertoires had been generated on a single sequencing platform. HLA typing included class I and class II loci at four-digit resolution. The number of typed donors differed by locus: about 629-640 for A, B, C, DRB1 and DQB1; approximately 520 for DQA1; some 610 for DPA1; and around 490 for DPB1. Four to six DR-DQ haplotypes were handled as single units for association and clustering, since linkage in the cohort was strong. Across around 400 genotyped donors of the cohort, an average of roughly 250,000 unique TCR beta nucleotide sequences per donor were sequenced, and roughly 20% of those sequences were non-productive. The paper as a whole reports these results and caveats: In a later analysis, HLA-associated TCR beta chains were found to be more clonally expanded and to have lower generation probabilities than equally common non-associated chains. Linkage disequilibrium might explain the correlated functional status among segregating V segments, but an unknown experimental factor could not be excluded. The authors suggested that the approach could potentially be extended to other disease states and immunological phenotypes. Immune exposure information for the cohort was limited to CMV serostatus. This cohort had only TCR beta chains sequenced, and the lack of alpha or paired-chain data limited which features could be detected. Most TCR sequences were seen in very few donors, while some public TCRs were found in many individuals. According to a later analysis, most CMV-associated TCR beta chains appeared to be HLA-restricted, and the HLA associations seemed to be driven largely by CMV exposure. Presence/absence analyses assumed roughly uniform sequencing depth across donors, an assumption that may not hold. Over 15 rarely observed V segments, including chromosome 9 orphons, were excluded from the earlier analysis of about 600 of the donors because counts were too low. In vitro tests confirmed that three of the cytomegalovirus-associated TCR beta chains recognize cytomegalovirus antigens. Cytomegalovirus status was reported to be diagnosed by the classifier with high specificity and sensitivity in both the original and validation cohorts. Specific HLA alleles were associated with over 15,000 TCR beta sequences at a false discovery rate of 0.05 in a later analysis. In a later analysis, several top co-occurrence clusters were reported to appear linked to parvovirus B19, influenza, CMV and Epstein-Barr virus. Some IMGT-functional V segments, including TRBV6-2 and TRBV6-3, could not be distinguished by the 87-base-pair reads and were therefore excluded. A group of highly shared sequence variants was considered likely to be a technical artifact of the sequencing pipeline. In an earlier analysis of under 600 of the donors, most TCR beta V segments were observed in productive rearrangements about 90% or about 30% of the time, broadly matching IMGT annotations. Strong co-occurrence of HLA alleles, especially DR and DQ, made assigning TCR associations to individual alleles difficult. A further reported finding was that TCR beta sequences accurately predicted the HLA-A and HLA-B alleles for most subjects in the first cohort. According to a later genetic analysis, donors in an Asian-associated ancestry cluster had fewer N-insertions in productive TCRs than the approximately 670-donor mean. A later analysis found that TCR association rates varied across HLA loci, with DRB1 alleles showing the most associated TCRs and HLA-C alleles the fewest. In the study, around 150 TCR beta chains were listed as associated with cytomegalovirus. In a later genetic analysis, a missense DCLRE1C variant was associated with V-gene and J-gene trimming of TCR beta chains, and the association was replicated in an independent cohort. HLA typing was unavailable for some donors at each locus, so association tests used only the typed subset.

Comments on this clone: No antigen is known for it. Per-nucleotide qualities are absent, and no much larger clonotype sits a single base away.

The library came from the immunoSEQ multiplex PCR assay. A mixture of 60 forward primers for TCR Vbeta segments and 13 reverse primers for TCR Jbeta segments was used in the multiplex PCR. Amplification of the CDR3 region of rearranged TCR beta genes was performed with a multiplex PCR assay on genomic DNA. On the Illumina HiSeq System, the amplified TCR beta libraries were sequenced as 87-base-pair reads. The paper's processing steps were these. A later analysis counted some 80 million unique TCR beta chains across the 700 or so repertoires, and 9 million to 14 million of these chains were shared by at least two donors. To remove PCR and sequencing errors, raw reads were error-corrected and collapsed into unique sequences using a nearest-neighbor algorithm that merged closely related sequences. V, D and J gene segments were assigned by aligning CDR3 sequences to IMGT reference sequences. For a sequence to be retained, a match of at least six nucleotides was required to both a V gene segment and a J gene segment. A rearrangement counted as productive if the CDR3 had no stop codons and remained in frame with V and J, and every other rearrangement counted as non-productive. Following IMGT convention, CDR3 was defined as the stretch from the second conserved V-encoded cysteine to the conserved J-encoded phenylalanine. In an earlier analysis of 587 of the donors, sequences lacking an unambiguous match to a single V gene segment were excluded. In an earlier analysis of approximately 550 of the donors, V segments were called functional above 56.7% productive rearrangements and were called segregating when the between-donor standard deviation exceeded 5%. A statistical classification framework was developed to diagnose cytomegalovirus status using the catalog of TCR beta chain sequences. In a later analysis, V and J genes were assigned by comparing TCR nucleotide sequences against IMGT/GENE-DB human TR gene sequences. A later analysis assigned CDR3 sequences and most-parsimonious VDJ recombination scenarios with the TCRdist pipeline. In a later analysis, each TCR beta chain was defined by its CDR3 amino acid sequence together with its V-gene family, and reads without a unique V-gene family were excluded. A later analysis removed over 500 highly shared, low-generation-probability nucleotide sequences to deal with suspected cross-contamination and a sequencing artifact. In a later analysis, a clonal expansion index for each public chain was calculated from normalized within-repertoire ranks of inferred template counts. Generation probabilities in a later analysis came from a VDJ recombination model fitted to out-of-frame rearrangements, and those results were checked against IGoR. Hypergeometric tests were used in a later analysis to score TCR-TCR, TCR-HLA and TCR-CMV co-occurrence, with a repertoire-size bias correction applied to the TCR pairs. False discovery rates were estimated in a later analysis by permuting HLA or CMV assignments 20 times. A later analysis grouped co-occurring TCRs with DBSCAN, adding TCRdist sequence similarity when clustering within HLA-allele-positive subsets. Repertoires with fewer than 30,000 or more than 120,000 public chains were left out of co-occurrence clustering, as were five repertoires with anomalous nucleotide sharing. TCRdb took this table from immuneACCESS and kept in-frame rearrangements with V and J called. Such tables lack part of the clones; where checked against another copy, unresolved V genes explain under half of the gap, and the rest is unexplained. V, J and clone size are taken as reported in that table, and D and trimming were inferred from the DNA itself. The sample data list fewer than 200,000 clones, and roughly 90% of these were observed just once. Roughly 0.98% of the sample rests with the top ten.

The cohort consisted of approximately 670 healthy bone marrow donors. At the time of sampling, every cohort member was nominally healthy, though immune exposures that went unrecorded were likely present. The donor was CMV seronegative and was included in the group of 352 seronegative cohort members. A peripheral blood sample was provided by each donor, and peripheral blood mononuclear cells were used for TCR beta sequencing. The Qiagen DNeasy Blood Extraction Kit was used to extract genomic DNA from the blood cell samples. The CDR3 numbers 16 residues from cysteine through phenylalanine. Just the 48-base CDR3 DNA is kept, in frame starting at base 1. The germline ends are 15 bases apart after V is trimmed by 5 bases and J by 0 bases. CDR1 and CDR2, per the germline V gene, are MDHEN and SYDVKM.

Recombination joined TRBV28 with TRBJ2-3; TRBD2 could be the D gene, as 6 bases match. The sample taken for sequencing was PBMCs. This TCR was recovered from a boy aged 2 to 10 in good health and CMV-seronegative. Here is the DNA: TGTGCCAGCAGTCCCCCCCGGGGGTCCAGCACAGATACGCAGTATTTT. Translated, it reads CASSPPRGSSTDTQYF.